This section outlines one T cell receptor (beta chain) sequence together with its context. Its antigen is undetermined. This sample is drawn from a study of a mutant IDH1 vaccine in newly diagnosed glioma. About the research overall: Following radiotherapy alone, or alongside temozolomide cycles, vaccination was started after an interval of 4-6 weeks. Patients were pretreated with radiotherapy, temozolomide, or both, mostly both.

Time point meaning: week 47, end of study. Every vaccination contained 300 ug of the mutant IDH1 20-mer peptide and was paired with topical imiquimod. In weeks 1, 3, 5, 7, 11, 15, 19 and 23, patients were vaccinated. CDR1 and CDR2 from the germline V gene are DFQATT and SNEGSKA (reference sequence). Trimming cost V 7 bases and J 7 bases; bases outside gene matches: 5. CDR3 length equals 11 residues. Study-wide results and limits: Pseudoprogression appears to have had no connection to changes in top peripheral T cell clonotypes.

Clones were sequenced by immunoSEQ multiplex PCR, and TCRdb holds only the in-frame ones, with some missing. The sample carries about 56,000 clones, over 70% recorded once. J is TRBJ2-7 and V is TRBV20-1, with 9 bases fitting TRBD1. This receptor was identified in a man aged 45 to 65 with glioma. Sequenced material: PBMCs, taken from a glioma patient whose treatment included an IDH1 peptide vaccine. CDR3 nucleotide sequence: TGCAGTGTTGGACAGGGGAGGGAGCAGTACTTC. This codes for CSVGQGREQYF.